A selection of T cell receptor beta chains follows, all from one sample in a study of blood T cell repertoires in COVID-19. TCRdb's copy holds only in-frame clones and misses some; the assay was immunoSEQ multiplex PCR. The data contain 250,000 to 300,000 clones, 85% to 90% of them singletons. The specimen sequenced was peripheral blood. These receptors were collected from a woman aged 45-65 years with COVID-19, enrolled during active disease. The CDR3 runs from the conserved cysteine through the conserved F or W. The D gene is left open where the match is weak. Some rows have no size entry. The others give once, few or many, or a class for an expanded clone.

j_call v_call d_call clone_size cdr3_aa cdr3_nt
TRBJ1-5 TRBV7-2 NA NA CASSPGGNQPQHF TGTGCCAGCAGCCCGGGGGGAAATCAGCCCCAGCATTTT
TRBJ2-7 TRBV15 TRBD2 once CATSRDPLSGRVDEQYF TGTGCCACCAGCAGAGACCCTCTTAGCGGGAGGGTGGATGAGCAGTACTTC
TRBJ2-1 TRBV12-3/TRBV12-4 NA once CASSLSLADEQFF TGTGCCAGCAGTTTATCCCTAGCCGATGAGCAGTTCTTC
TRBJ2-3 TRBV7-2 TRBD2 once CASSQAWTSGGDTQYF TGTGCCAGCAGCCAAGCGTGGACTAGTGGGGGAGATACGCAGTATTTT
TRBJ2-1 TRBV6-5 NA NA CASSYSNGKPYNEQFF TGTGCCAGCAGTTACTCGAACGGGAAACCCTACAATGAGCAGTTCTTC
TRBJ1-1 TRBV6-5 TRBD1 NA CASRTGIPEAFF TGTGCCAGCAGGACAGGGATCCCTGAAGCTTTCTTT
TRBJ2-6 TRBV6-5 NA NA CASSQEGTGANVLTF TGTGCCAGCAGCCAGGAGGGGACTGGGGCCAACGTCCTGACTTTC
TRBJ2-7 TRBV20-1 NA NA CSAQTPGEQYF TGCAGTGCCCAGACTCCGGGCGAGCAGTACTTC
TRBJ1-4 TRBV18 TRBD1 NA CASSRAPFGTENEKLFF TGTGCCAGCTCCAGGGCCCCATTCGGGACAGAGAATGAAAAACTGTTTTTT
TRBJ2-1 TRBV4-2 NA NA CASSQRLAYNEQFF TGTGCCAGCAGCCAACGTCTAGCCTACAATGAGCAGTTCTTC